This T cell receptor (beta chain) is drawn from a study of tumor-infiltrating lymphocytes in primary liver carcinoma. Overall study context: Productive TCRbeta read yields ran from roughly 3.65 to 7.13 million per sample and were similar between tissues.

Germline DNA was also extracted, with blood RNA taken from unsorted whole blood. Production of TCR beta cDNA used 500 ng total RNA together with a constant-region primer. TCR beta libraries came from three nested multiplex PCR rounds using slightly modified ARM-PCR. TCRdb called the multiplex PCR reads again in MiXCR, with one record for every CDR3 protein. The table lists around 210,000 distinct CDR3 sequences, roughly two thirds of them singletons. With respect to this clonotype: Its antigen is unidentified. The junction departs from the called germline gene at one end, perhaps through a read error.

Study outcomes and limitations: Owing to bulk unsorted samples, no comparison was made between CD4+ and CD8+ repertoires. A significantly higher top-250-clone fraction was recorded for tumors than for blood (p = 0.039).

The sequenced sample consisted of peripheral blood. This receptor was taken from a woman aged 60-70 years with primary liver carcinoma and hepatitis B virus infection.

DNA of the CDR3: TGTGCCAGCAGCTTAGAGGCGAGCGTGACTTTATTCTACAGTGAGCAGTTCTTC. Its translation: CASSLEASVTLFYSEQFF. V and J are TRBV11-2 and TRBJ2-1; D uncertain. This CDR3 comprises 18 residues. Germline lookup yields CDR1 SGHAT and CDR2 FQNNGV. Looking up the rest from reference TRBV11-2 and TRBJ2-1 gives the full variable domain: EAGVAQSPRYKIIEKRQSVAFWCNPISGHATLYWYQQILGQGPKLLIQFQNNGVVDDSQLPKDRFSAERLKGVDSTLKIQPAKLEDSAVYLCASSLEASVTLFYSEQFFGPGTRLTVL.